This TCR beta chain was recovered during a study of blood T cell repertoires in COVID-19. CDR1 and CDR2 from the germline V gene are SEHNR and FQNEAQ (reference sequence). V gave up 4 bases and J gave up 9 bases; unmatched junction bases: 3. The CDR3 is made up of 14 amino acids. Two consecutive negative NP/OP PCR tests, clearance, or resolved symptoms defined Cohort 3 recovery. Methods used by the authors: Estimates of nucleated cell counts were drawn from the amplification of reference gene primers. Clones were read by immunoSEQ multiplex PCR, and TCRdb kept only the in-frame ones, dropping some. V and J calls and clone size are those listed in that table; D and trimming were worked out from the DNA. Of 150,000 to 200,000 clones listed, 75% to 90% are singletons.

The V call is TRBV7-9, the J call TRBJ1-6, with 10 bases lining up with TRBD1. The sequence was obtained from a woman in her fifties or sixties who had recovered from COVID-19. The sequenced material came from PBMCs or T cells enriched from blood (not recorded which). The CDR3 nucleotides read TGTGCCAGCAGCTCGGGACAGGGGAGTTCACCCCTCCACTTT. Amino acids: CASSSGQGSSPLHF.